Listed below are T cell receptor beta chains from one sample, sequenced in a study of technical replicates of blood from a few donors. This table comes from immunoSEQ multiplex PCR, and its TCRdb copy is limited to in-frame clones, with some not included. The profile shows 95,000 or so clones, 90% to 95% of them singletons. The sequenced material came from T cells isolated from PBMCs. These receptors all stem from a human donor in good health. CDR3s leave out the opening cysteine and the closing phenylalanine or tryptophan.

J: TRBJ2-3; V: TRBV19; CDR3: ASSTTGQGRDTQY
J: TRBJ1-1; V: TRBV7-9; CDR3: ASSSGTGSTEAF
J: TRBJ2-1; V: TRBV6-1; CDR3: ASSLRDSEQF
J: TRBJ2-7; V: TRBV6-6; CDR3: ATSWGTSGYEQY
J: TRBJ1-1; V: TRBV9; CDR3: ASSVEGDTEAF
J: TRBJ2-7; V: TRBV5-1; CDR3: ASSLYIPYEQY
J: TRBJ1-1; V: TRBV5-4; CDR3: ASSRDRPVNTEAF
J: TRBJ2-7; V: TRBV5-6; CDR3: ASSLVGQGRYEQY
J: TRBJ2-7; V: TRBV9; CDR3: ASSVAGTAYEQY
J: TRBJ2-1; V: TRBV2; CDR3: ASGRGSFNEQF
J: TRBJ2-7; V: TRBV7-2; CDR3: ASSLVGAREGHEQY
J: TRBJ1-1; V: TRBV4-3; CDR3: ASSVRQGKNTEAF
J: TRBJ2-5; V: TRBV29-1; CDR3: SDDSEMETQY
J: TRBJ2-5; V: TRBV5-8; CDR3: ASSLGRGPQETQY
J: TRBJ2-1; V: TRBV10-3; CDR3: AISETSGLNNEQF
J: TRBJ2-7; V: TRBV27; CDR3: ASSSGLAHEQY
J: TRBJ2-4; V: TRBV19; CDR3: ASSRGGDLDIQY
J: TRBJ1-4; V: TRBV2; CDR3: ASNELVQNGEKLF
J: TRBJ1-4; V: TRBV9; CDR3: ASSVGYGGGGSGEKLF
J: TRBJ2-3; V: TRBV6-5; CDR3: ASSIGLAADTQY
J: TRBJ1-1; V: TRBV7-8; CDR3: ASSHRDRDTEAF
J: TRBJ2-3; V: TRBV5-1; CDR3: ASSLDNQYTDTQY
J: TRBJ2-7; V: TRBV5-1; CDR3: ASSRGQSSSEQY
J: TRBJ1-5; V: TRBV21-1; CDR3: ASSKGDRGINQPQH
J: TRBJ1-1; V: TRBV5-1; CDR3: ASSYGQNTEAF
J: TRBJ2-7; V: TRBV6-6; CDR3: ASSSLAGATYEQY
J: TRBJ2-5; V: TRBV4-3; CDR3: ASSQVFSGQETQY